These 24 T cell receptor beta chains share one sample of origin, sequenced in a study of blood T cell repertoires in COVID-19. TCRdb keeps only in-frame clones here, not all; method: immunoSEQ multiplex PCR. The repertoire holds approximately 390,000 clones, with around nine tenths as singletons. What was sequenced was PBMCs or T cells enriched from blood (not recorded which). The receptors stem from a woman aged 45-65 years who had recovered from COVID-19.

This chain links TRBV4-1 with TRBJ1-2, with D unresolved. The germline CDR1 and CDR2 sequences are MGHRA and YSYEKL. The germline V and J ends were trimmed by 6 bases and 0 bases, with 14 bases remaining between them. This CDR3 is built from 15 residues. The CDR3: CASSQPAVTNYGYTF. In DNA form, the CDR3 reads TGCGCCAGCAGTCAGCCCGCGGTTACTAACTATGGCTACACCTTC.

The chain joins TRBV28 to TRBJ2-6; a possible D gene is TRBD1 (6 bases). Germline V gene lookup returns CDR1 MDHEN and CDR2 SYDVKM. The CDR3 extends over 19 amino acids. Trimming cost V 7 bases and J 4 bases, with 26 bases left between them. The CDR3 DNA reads TGTGCCAGCATTGCTCAAGGACAGCCCGACGCGGCGGGGGCCAACGTCCTGACTTTC. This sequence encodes CASIAQGQPDAAGANVLTF.

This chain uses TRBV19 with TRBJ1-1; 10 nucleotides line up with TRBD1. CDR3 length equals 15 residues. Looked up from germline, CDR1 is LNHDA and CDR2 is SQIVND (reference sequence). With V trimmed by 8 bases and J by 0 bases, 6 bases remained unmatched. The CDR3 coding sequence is TGTGCCAGTGGACAGGGGGTGATGGTGAACACTGAAGCTTTCTTT. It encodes CASGQGVMVNTEAFF.

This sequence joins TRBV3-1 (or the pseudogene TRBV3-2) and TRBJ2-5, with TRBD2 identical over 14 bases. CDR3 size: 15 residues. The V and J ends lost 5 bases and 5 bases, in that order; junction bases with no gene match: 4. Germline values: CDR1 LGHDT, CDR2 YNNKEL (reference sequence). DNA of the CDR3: TGTGCCAGCAGCTCCGGGACTAGCGGGGGTGAGACCCAGTACTTC. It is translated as CASSSGTSGGETQYF.

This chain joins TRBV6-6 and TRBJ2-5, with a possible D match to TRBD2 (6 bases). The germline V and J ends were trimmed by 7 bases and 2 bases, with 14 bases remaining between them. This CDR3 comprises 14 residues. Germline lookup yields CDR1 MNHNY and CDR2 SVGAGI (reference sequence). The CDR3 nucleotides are TGTGCCAGCATCCAAAGTGGAGGGCAAGAGACCCAGTACTTC. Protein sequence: CASIQSGGQETQYF.

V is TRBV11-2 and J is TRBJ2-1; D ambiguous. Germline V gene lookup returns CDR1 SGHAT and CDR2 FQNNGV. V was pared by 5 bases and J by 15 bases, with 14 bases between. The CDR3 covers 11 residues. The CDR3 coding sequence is TGTGCCAGCAGCCAGAGCGCCTCGGCGTTCTTC. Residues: CASSQSASAFF. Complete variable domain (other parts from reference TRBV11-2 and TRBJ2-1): EAGVAQSPRYKIIEKRQSVAFWCNPISGHATLYWYQQILGQGPKLLIQFQNNGVVDDSQLPKDRFSAERLKGVDSTLKIQPAKLEDSAVYLCASSQSASAFFGPGTRLTVL.

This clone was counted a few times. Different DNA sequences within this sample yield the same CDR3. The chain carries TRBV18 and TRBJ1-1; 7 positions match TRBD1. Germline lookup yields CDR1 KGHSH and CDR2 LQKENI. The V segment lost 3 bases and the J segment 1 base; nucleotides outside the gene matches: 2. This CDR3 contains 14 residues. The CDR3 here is CASSPDRANTEAFF. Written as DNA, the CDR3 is TGTGCCAGCTCACCCGACAGGGCGAACACTGAAGCTTTCTTT.

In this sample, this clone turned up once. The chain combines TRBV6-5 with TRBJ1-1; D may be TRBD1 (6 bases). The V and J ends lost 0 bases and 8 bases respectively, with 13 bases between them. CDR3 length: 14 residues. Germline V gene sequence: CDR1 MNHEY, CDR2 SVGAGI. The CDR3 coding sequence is TGTGCCAGCAGTTACTCGATGGGCCAGGGGGAAGCTTTCTTT. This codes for CASSYSMGQGEAFF.

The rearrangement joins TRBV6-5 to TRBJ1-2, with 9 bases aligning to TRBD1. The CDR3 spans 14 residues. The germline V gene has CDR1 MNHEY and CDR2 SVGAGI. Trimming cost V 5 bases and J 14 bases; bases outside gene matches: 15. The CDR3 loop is CASSPLPRRDRETF. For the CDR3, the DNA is TGTGCCAGCAGTCCTCTTCCCCGCCGGGACAGGGAAACCTTC.

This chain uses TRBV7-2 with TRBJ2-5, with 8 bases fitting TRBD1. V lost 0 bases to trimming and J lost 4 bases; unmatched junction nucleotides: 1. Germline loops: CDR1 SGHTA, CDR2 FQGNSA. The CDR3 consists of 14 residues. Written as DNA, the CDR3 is TGTGCCAGCAGCTTAGCGGACAGGGTAGAGACCCAGTACTTC. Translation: CASSLADRVETQYF.

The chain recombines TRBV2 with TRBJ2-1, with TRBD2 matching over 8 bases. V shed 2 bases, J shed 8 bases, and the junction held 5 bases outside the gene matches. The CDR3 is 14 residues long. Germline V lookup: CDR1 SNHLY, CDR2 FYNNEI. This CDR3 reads CASSEFRRGDEQFF. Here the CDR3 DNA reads TGTGCCAGCAGTGAATTTAGGCGGGGGGATGAGCAGTTCTTC.

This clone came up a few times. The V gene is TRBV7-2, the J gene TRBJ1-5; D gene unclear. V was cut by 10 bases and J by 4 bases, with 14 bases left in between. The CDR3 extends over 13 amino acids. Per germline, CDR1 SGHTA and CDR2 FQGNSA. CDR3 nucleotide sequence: TGTGCCACCTCCCAAGCTAGAAATCAGCCCCAGCATTTT. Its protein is CATSQARNQPQHF.

The chain's CDR3 is CASSTGLPELFF. The CDR3, as DNA: TGTGCCAGTAGTACGGGACTCCCCGAGCTGTTTTTT. V usage is TRBV19 and J usage is TRBJ2-2; possible D gene TRBD2, 6 bases. This CDR3 contains 12 residues. Germline V gene data show CDR1 as LNHDA and CDR2 as SQIVND (reference sequence). Between the trimmed V and J ends, which lost 4 bases and 11 bases, there was a span of 11 bases.

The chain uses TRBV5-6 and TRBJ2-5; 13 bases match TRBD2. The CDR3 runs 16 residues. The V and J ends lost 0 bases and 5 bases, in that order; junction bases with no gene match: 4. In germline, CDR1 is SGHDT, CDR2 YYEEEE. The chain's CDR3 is CASSLVQGLAGETQYF. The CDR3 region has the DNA TGTGCCAGCAGCTTGGTGCAGGGACTAGCGGGGGAGACCCAGTACTTC.

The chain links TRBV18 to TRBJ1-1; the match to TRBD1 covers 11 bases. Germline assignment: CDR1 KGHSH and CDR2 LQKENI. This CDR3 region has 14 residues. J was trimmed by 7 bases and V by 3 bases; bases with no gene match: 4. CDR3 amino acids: CASSPRTGGGEAFF. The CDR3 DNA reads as TGTGCCAGCTCACCTAGGACAGGGGGCGGTGAAGCTTTCTTT. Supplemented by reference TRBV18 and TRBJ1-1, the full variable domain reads NAGVMQNPRHLVRRRGQEARLRCSPMKGHSHVYWYRQLPEEGLKFMVYLQKENIIDESGMPKERFSAEFPKEGPSILRIQQVVRGDSAAYFCASSPRTGGGEAFFGQGTRLTVV.

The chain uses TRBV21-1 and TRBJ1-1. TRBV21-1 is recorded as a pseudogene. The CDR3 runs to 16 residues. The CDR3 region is CASIGRGREGNTEAFF. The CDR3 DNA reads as TGTGCCAGCATTGGCAGGGGGCGGGAGGGGAACACTGAAGCTTTCTTT.

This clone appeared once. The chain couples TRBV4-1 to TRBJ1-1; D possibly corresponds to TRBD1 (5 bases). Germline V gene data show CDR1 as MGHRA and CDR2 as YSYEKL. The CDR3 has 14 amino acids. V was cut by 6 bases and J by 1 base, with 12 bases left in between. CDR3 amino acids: CASRQAPGNTEAFF. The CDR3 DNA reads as TGCGCCAGCAGACAGGCCCCGGGGAACACTGAAGCTTTCTTT.

CDR3 loop: CAWRRGGGRSSYEQYF. As DNA, the CDR3 is TGTGCCTGGAGAAGAGGTGGAGGACGGAGCTCCTACGAGCAGTACTTC. The chain has TRBV30 and TRBJ2-7; D is perhaps TRBD2 (5 bases). CDR3 length: 16 amino acids. Germline V gives CDR1 GTSNPN, CDR2 SVGIG (reference sequence). Trimming took 3 bases from V and 0 from J, leaving 18 bases between them.

CDR3 sequence: CASIEHSGNTIYF. CDR3 DNA: TGTGCCAGCATTGAACACTCTGGAAACACCATATATTTT. The chain uses TRBV28 and TRBJ1-3, with D unclear. This CDR3 comprises 13 residues. Trimming removed 7 bases at V and 0 bases at J, with 7 bases between. Germline V gene sequence: CDR1 MDHEN, CDR2 SYDVKM.

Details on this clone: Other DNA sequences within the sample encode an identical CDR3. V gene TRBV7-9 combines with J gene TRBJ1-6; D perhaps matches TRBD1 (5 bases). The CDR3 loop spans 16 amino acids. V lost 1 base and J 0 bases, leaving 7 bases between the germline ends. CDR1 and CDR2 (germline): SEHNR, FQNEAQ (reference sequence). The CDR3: CASSLGQSSYNSPLHF. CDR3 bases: TGTGCCAGCAGCTTAGGACAGAGCTCCTATAATTCACCCCTCCACTTT.

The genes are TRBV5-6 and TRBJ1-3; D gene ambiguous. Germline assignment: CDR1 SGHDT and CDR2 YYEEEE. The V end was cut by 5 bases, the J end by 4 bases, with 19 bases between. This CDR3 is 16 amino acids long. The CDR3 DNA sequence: TGTGCCAGCAGTGAGGCGGGGAGAACCTACGGAAACACCATATATTTT. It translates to CASSEAGRTYGNTIYF.

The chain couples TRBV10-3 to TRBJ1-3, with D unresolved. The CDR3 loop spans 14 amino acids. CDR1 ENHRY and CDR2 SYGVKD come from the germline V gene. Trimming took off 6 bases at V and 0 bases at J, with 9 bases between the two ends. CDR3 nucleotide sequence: TGTGCCATCAGCGAGAGGAGCTCTGGAAACACCATATATTTT. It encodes CAISERSSGNTIYF.

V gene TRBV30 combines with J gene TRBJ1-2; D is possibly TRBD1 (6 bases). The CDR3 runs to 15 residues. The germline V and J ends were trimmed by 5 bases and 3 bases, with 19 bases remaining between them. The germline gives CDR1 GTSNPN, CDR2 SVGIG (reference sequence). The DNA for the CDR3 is TGTGCCTGGGTGGCCCTCACAGGGTCGCACTATGGCTACACCTTC. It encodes CAWVALTGSHYGYTF.

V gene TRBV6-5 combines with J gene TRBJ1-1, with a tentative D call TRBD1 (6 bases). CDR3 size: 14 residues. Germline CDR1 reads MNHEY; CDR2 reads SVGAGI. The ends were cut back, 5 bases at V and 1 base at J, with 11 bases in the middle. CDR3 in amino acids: CASSMTGRNTEAFF. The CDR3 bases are TGTGCCAGCAGTATGACAGGTAGGAACACTGAAGCTTTCTTT.